The 24 T cell receptor beta chains below all came from one sample that was sequenced in a study of blood T cells in healthy people across ages. Primed by a sample-barcoded 5' primer and a J-beta primer mix, a second PCR proceeded for roughly 6 to 12 cycles. Each CDR3 protein gets one entry after TCRdb re-called the 5' RACE reads with MiXCR. The sample has about 500,000 distinct CDR3 sequences, 20% to 30% seen once; the top ten hold less than 9%. Another study also made use of these data, one on T cells of mothers and their children.

Sequenced input: blood. These TCRs come from a boy under 18 in good health.

This chain connects TRBV5-6 to TRBJ1-1; D is undetermined. V lost 1 base to trimming and J lost 3 bases, with 16 bases between them. The CDR3 runs to 16 residues. Germline V gene sequence: CDR1 SGHDT, CDR2 YYEEEE. The CDR3 DNA reads TGTGCCAGCAGCTTGTTCCCCTCCGGCAGAGACACTGAAGCTTTCTTT. Its translation: CASSLFPSGRDTEAFF. Variable domain in full (rest from reference TRBV5-6 and TRBJ1-1): DAGVTQSPTHLIKTRGQQVTLRCSPKSGHDTVSWYQQALGQGPQFIFQYYEEEERQRGNFPDRFSGHQFPNYSSELNVNALLLGDSALYLCASSLFPSGRDTEAFFGQGTRLTVV.

V gene TRBV20-1 combines with J gene TRBJ1-1; the D gene is possibly TRBD1 (6 bases). Germline CDR1 is DFQATT and CDR2 is SNEGSKA (reference sequence). The CDR3 totals 14 residues. The V end was cut by 3 bases, the J end by 1 base, with 12 bases between. The chain's CDR3 is CSARAGVRNTEAFF. The CDR3 coding sequence is TGCAGTGCTAGGGCAGGGGTGAGGAACACTGAAGCTTTCTTT.

V gene TRBV10-3 combines with J gene TRBJ2-5, with unresolved D. Per germline, CDR1 ENHRY and CDR2 SYGVKD. The V and J ends lost 4 bases and 3 bases respectively, with 12 bases between them. This CDR3 region has 14 residues. CDR3 bases: TGTGCCATCAGTGCGGTAGGGCAAAAAGAGACCCAGTACTTC. Translated: CAISAVGQKETQYF.

The chain combines TRBV6-1 with TRBJ1-1, with D maybe TRBD1 (6 bases). V lost 3 bases and J lost 3, with 14 bases in between. Germline-derived CDR1 and CDR2 are MNHNS and SASEGT. This CDR3 comprises 15 residues. CDR3: CASSDPQGGDTEAFF. The CDR3 nucleotides are TGTGCCAGCAGTGATCCCCAAGGGGGGGACACTGAAGCTTTCTTT.

Concerning this clonotype itself: Germline and junction disagree at one end, which may indicate a read error. V is TRBV20-1 and J is TRBJ2-7; 13 bases line up with TRBD2. The CDR3 has 19 amino acids. Germline lookup yields CDR1 DFQATT and CDR2 SNEGSKA (reference sequence). The CDR3 spells CGARDPGLAGRPPIYEQYF. The CDR3 DNA follows: TGCGGTGCTAGAGATCCGGGACTAGCGGGGAGGCCCCCTATCTACGAGCAGTACTTC.

This clonotype came up many times. The chain recombines TRBV20-1 with TRBJ2-5, with D maybe TRBD2 (5 bases). The CDR3 has 14 amino acids. Germline assignment: CDR1 DFQATT and CDR2 SNEGSKA (reference sequence). The V end was cut by 5 bases, the J end by 2 bases, with 15 bases between. The CDR3 coding sequence is TGCAGTGCTGACTCAGACCGGGAACAAGAGACCCAGTACTTC. Translating it yields CSADSDREQETQYF.

The V call is TRBV29-1, the J call TRBJ2-1; possibly TRBD1 or TRBD2 for D (6 bases each). Germline CDR1 SQVTM, CDR2 ANQGSEA. Between the trimmed V and J ends, which lost 8 bases and 8 bases, there was a span of 22 bases. CDR3 length equals 14 residues. Here the CDR3 reads CSLGGQGRIDEQFF. The CDR3 nucleotides read TGCAGCTTAGGGGGGCAGGGTAGGATTGATGAGCAGTTCTTC.

This chain uses TRBV7-3 with TRBJ1-6, with D hard to call. V dropped 5 bases and J dropped 10 bases, with 12 bases sitting between them. Germline CDR1 and CDR2: SGHTA and FQGTGA. The CDR3 is made up of 13 amino acids. CDR3 in DNA: TGTGCCAGCAGCGCGCTCTTAGGATCACCCCTCCACTTT. Encoded protein: CASSALLGSPLHF. Combining the CDR3 with reference TRBV7-3 and TRBJ1-6 gives the whole variable domain GAGVSQTPSNKVTEKGKYVELRCDPISGHTALYWYRQSLGQGPEFLIYFQGTGAADDSGLPNDRFFAVRPEGSVSTLKIQRTERGDSAVYLCASSALLGSPLHFGNGTRLTVT.

V is TRBV27 and J is TRBJ2-4; D possibly corresponds to TRBD2 (6 bases). Germline CDR1 and CDR2: MNHEY and SMNVEV (reference sequence). The germline V and J ends were trimmed by 9 bases and 5 bases, with 11 bases remaining between them. This CDR3 region has 12 residues. CDR3 amino acids: CASGRLENIQYF. The CDR3 coding sequence is TGTGCCAGTGGGAGGTTGGAAAACATTCAGTACTTC.

This clonotype turned up a few times. DNA of the CDR3: TGCGCCAGCAGCCAAGGGGGGACAGTCAATCAGCCCCAGCATTTT. Translation gives CASSQGGTVNQPQHF. The chain uses TRBV4-3 and TRBJ1-5, with TRBD1 matching over 7 bases. The CDR3 runs to 15 residues. V was clipped by 1 base and J by 3 bases; unmatched bases: 3. Germline CDR1 is LGHNA and CDR2 is YSLEER.

The chain has TRBV20-1 and TRBJ2-7, with 11 bases identical to TRBD1. The CDR3 consists of 15 residues. Germline loops: CDR1 DFQATT, CDR2 SNEGSKA (reference sequence). Losses at the gene ends were 4 bases for V and 2 bases for J; bases not matched to a gene: 7. The CDR3: CSAIPGTGGPYEQYF. CDR3 sequence (DNA): TGCAGTGCTATCCCCGGGACAGGGGGACCCTACGAGCAGTACTTC.

This clonotype was observed a few times. The rearrangement links TRBV6-1 to TRBJ1-1, with 8 bases that match TRBD1. CDR1 is MNHNS, CDR2 SASEGT, per germline. The CDR3 covers 16 residues. The ends lost 6 bases at V and 4 bases at J; junction bases unmatched: 13. The CDR3 DNA reads TGTGCCAGCAGCGTCGCGCGATCAGGGGGCATCACTGAAGCTTTCTTT. Residues: CASSVARSGGITEAFF.

Written as DNA, the CDR3 is TGTGCCAGCAGCCTAGGACCGAATAATGAAAAACTGTTTTTT. It encodes CASSLGPNNEKLFF. This chain uses TRBV7-2 with TRBJ1-4, with D hard to call. Germline V lookup: CDR1 SGHTA, CDR2 FQGNSA. The CDR3 contains 14 residues. Trimming cost V 5 bases and J 4 bases, with 11 bases left between them.

V and J are TRBV9 and TRBJ2-5; 7 bases map to TRBD1. The J call may not be correct, given that the DNA end is closer to TRBJ2-7. Germline CDR1 reads SGDLS; CDR2 reads YYNGEE. CDR3 length: 14 residues. The CDR3 here is CASSVEGAAYEQYF. In DNA form, the CDR3 reads TGTGCCAGCAGCGTTGAGGGGGCGGCCTACGAGCAGTACTTC.

The chain links TRBV7-8 to TRBJ2-1; 10 bases match TRBD2. The J segment lost 5 bases and the V segment lost 5 bases, leaving 6 bases of the junction unmatched. This CDR3 is 15 amino acids long. Germline lookup yields CDR1 SGHVS and CDR2 FQNEAQ. The CDR3 sequence is CASSTASGGHNEQFF. The DNA of the CDR3 is TGTGCCAGCAGCACCGCTAGCGGGGGACACAATGAGCAGTTCTTC.

This clonotype has more than one count but fewer than ten. The V gene is TRBV4-3, the J gene TRBJ2-1; TRBD2 aligns across 9 bases. J lost 4 bases, V lost 4 bases, and 5 bases had no gene match. The germline CDR1 and CDR2 sequences are LGHNA and YSLEER. The CDR3 is 15 residues long. In DNA form, the CDR3 reads TGCGCCAGCAGCCCCGAGAGCGGGAGGTACAATGAGCAGTTCTTC. It encodes CASSPESGRYNEQFF.

The chain combines TRBV20-1 with TRBJ2-5; a weak D match, TRBD2 (5 bases). CDR3 length equals 14 residues. Germline V gene sequence: CDR1 DFQATT, CDR2 SNEGSKA (reference sequence). The V and J ends lost 0 bases and 2 bases respectively, with 10 bases between them. CDR3 loop: CSAREWSGQETQYF. The CDR3 DNA reads as TGCAGTGCTAGAGAGTGGTCGGGGCAAGAGACCCAGTACTTC.

This clonotype showed up just a few times. This rearrangement joins TRBV28 to TRBJ2-1; 8 nucleotides match TRBD1. Losses at the gene ends were 6 bases for V and 0 bases for J; bases not matched to a gene: 7. The CDR3 has 16 amino acids. Germline CDR1 is MDHEN and CDR2 is SYDVKM. For the CDR3, the DNA is TGTGCCAGCAGGGCCCAGGGGGCCCCCTCCTACAATGAGCAGTTCTTC. Its protein product is CASRAQGAPSYNEQFF.

The gene calls are TRBV10-3 and TRBJ2-3; perhaps TRBD2 as D (6 bases). CDR3 length: 13 amino acids. The ends were cut back, 8 bases at V and 2 bases at J, with 11 bases in the middle. Germline CDR1 reads ENHRY; CDR2 reads SYGVKD. The CDR3 sequence is CAISAGNTDTQYF. The CDR3 DNA follows: TGTGCCATCTCGGCGGGGAACACAGATACGCAGTATTTT.

The table lists this clonotype with a few counts. The V gene is TRBV20-1, the J gene TRBJ2-4; TRBD1 might be the D (6 bases). The CDR3 is made up of 13 amino acids. CDR1 and CDR2 from the germline V gene are DFQATT and SNEGSKA (reference sequence). Trimming left V 3 bases short and J 8 bases short, with 14 bases between. CDR3 nucleotides: TGCAGTGCTAGGGTGGGGGCGAAGGACATTCAGTACTTC. Translated: CSARVGAKDIQYF.

The chain employs TRBV20-1 and TRBJ2-1, with no clear D. The V end was cut by 1 base, the J end by 5 bases, with 15 bases between. The CDR3 is 15 amino acids. Germline V gene data show CDR1 as DFQATT and CDR2 as SNEGSKA (reference sequence). The DNA of the CDR3 is TGCAGTGCTAGAGGCCCTATTGGACGGAACAATGAGCAGTTCTTC. It specifies CSARGPIGRNNEQFF.

The table lists this clonotype with a few counts. The rearrangement uses TRBV5-5 and TRBJ2-5; TRBD2 aligns across 8 bases. The J call may be mistaken, given a closer DNA end match to TRBJ2-1. Germline CDR1 is SGHKS and CDR2 is YYEKEE (reference sequence). The length of the CDR3 is 17 residues. CDR3 region: CASSLAETSAAYNEQFF. CDR3 coding DNA: TGTGCCAGCAGCTTGGCTGAGACTAGCGCAGCCTACAATGAGCAGTTCTTC.

This clonotype was counted between two and nine times. The V and J genes are TRBV14 and TRBJ2-1, with 10 bases identical to TRBD2. Germline V lookup: CDR1 SGHDN, CDR2 FVKESK. V trimming: 3 bases; J trimming: 1 base; junction bases outside the gene matches: 3. The CDR3 has 16 residues. The CDR3 here is CASSQGLARSYNEQFF. CDR3 coding DNA: TGTGCCAGCAGCCAGGGACTAGCGCGATCCTACAATGAGCAGTTCTTC.

This chain connects TRBV5-8 to TRBJ2-1, with TRBD2 identical over 12 bases. This CDR3 is 16 amino acids long. V was pared by 3 bases and J by 8 bases, with 9 bases of the junction left unmatched. Looked up from germline, CDR1 is SGHTS and CDR2 is YDEGEE. For the CDR3, the DNA is TGTGCCAGCAGCTCACGACTAGCGGGGGCCGGGGATGAGCAGTTCTTC. It specifies CASSSRLAGAGDEQFF.